This entry describes one T cell receptor beta chain. This entry comes from a study of blood T cell repertoires in COVID-19. Study-wide context: T cells, B-cell-depleted T cells, or PBMCs provided the cDNA or gDNA that served as material.

Trimming removed 4 bases from V and 7 bases from J, with 10 bases in between. Germline V lookup: CDR1 SNHLY, CDR2 FYNNEI. The length of the CDR3 is 12 residues. The protocol was immunoSEQ multiplex PCR, while the TCRdb copy is restricted to in-frame clones and leaves out a portion. The sample includes roughly 89,000 clones, approximately 80% of them seen just once. The clonotype was recovered from a woman older than 75 with acute or convalescent COVID-19. J is TRBJ1-1 and V is TRBV2; D gene uncertain. Sequenced input: peripheral blood. DNA for the CDR3: TGTGCCAGCAGTGTGTTGCAGGTTGAAGCTTTCTTT. This sequence encodes CASSVLQVEAFF.